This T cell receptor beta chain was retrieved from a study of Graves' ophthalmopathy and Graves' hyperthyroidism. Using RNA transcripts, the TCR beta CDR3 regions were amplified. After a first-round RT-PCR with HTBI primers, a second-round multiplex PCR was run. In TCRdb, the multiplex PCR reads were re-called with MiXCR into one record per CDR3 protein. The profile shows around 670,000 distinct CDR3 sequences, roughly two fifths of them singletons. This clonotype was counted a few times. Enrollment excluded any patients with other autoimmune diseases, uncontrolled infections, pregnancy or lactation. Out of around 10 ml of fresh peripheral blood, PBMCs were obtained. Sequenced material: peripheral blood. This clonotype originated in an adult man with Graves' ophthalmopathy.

The CDR3 region has the DNA TGTGCCAGCAGCCCCAGAGCCGGGACAGGGATCTACGAGCAGTACTTC. Amino acid sequence: CASSPRAGTGIYEQYF. J is TRBJ2-7 and V is TRBV7-6, with 9 bases matching TRBD1. The CDR3 spans 16 residues. The V gene end was trimmed by 5 bases and the J gene end by 3 bases; junction bases not matched to a gene: 11. In germline, CDR1 is SGHVS, CDR2 FNYEAQ.